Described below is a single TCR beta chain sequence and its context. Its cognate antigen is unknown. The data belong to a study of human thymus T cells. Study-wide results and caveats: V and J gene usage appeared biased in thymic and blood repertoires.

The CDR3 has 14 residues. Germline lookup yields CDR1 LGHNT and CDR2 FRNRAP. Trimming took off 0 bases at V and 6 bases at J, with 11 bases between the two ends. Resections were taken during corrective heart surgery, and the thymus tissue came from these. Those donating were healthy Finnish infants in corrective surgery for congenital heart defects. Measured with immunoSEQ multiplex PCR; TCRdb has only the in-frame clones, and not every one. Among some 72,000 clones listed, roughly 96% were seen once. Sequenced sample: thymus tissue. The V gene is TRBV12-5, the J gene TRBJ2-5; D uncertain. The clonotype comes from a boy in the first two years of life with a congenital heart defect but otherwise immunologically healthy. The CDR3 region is CASGLVAVTQTQYF. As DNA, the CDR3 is TGTGCTAGTGGTTTGGTAGCCGTCACTCAGACCCAGTACTTC. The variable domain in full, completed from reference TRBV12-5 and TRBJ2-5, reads DARVTQTPRHKVTEMGQEVTMRCQPILGHNTVFWYRQTMMQGLELLAYFRNRAPLDDSGMPKDRFSAEMPDATLATLKIQPSEPRDSAVYFCASGLVAVTQTQYFGPGTRLLVL.